A selection of T cell receptor beta chains follows, all from one sample in a study of regulatory T cells in long-lasting Graves disease. MiXCR, run by TCRdb on the multiplex PCR reads, gives a single entry per CDR3 protein. This sample yields about 450,000 distinct CDR3 sequences, of which around 20% are seen a single time; roughly 26% belongs to the top ten. The sample in question was peripheral blood mononuclear cells (PBMCs), obtained when the disease was refractory, from a patient treated with antithyroid drugs. These receptors were collected from a female donor with Graves disease. Both conserved end residues are part of each CDR3. The D gene is left open where the match is weak. The size field is filled for only some rows; it gives once, few, many or a size class.

V	size	D	J	DNA	CDR3
TRBV11-2	.	TRBD1	TRBJ1-5	TGTGCCAGCAGCTTAGGAACAGGGGGGCCCCAGCATTTT	CASSLGTGGPQHF
TRBV6-1	many	.	TRBJ1-2	TGTGCCAGCAGTCCAGGGGCTAACTATGGCTACACCTTC	CASSPGANYGYTF
TRBV2	many	.	TRBJ2-3	TGTGCCAGCACCCATGGGTCGACCCCCCGCACAGATACGCAGTATTTT	CASTHGSTPRTDTQYF
TRBV12-3/TRBV12-4	.	TRBD1	TRBJ1-5	TGTGCCAGCAGTGAACAGGGGACGCCCCAGCATTTT	CASSEQGTPQHF
TRBV6-5	many	.	TRBJ2-7	TGTGCCAGCAGTTATCCGGGACTCAACGAGCAGTACTTC	CASSYPGLNEQYF
TRBV6-2/TRBV6-3	few	TRBD1	TRBJ2-7	TGTGCCAGCAGTTCCTTCCACCGGGACAGGGGCAGTCGGTACGAGCAGTACTTC	CASSSFHRDRGSRYEQYF
TRBV5-6	few	.	TRBJ1-5	TGTGCCAGCAGCTCGTCGGGGGGCCCCCTGCCCCAGCATTTT	CASSSSGGPLPQHF
TRBV3-1	many	TRBD1	TRBJ1-5	TGTGCCAGCAGCACCCGGGACAGGGATCGTCAGCCCCAGCATTTT	CASSTRDRDRQPQHF
TRBV19	.	.	TRBJ2-2	TGTGCCAGTAGTAGGGGGACAACGAACACCGGGGAGCTGTTTTTT	CASSRGTTNTGELFF
TRBV7-2	.	.	TRBJ1-1	TGTGCCAGCAGCCTACGTCCGACACGTGAAGCTTTCTTT	CASSLRPTREAFF
TRBV11-2	few	.	TRBJ2-3	TGTGCCAGCAGCTTATACGGGTCAGCCCGGTACACAGATACGCAGTATTTT	CASSLYGSARYTDTQYF
TRBV12-3/TRBV12-4	many	TRBD1	TRBJ2-7	TGTGCCAGCAACCGGGACAGGGATCACGAGCAGTACTTC	CASNRDRDHEQYF
TRBV16	many	TRBD1	TRBJ2-7	TGTGCCAGCAGCCAGCCGGGACAGGGTGGCCTCGAGCAGTACTTC	CASSQPGQGGLEQYF
TRBV5-1	.	TRBD1	TRBJ2-5	TGCGCCAGCAGCGTACAGGGGATCCAAGAGACCCAGTACTTC	CASSVQGIQETQYF
TRBV28	.	.	TRBJ1-1	TGTGCCAGCAGTCTTTCTTACGATGAAGCTTTCTTT	CASSLSYDEAFF
TRBV6-1	.	.	TRBJ2-2	TGTGCCAGCAGTGAATTGACAATCTCGGCCGGGGAGCTGTTTTTT	CASSELTISAGELFF
TRBV6-2/TRBV6-3	many	.	TRBJ1-2	.	CASSTSGRRTNGYTF
TRBV3-1	.	TRBD1	TRBJ2-1	TGTGCCAGCAGCCCGGGCGGGACAGGGGAAAATGAGCAGTTCTTC	CASSPGGTGENEQFF
TRBV19	.	TRBD1	TRBJ1-5	TGTGCCAGTACGCCGGGACAGATTTATAGCAATCAGCCCCAGCATTTT	CASTPGQIYSNQPQHF
TRBV13	few	.	TRBJ1-1	TGTGCCAGCAGCCGGAAAGAGGTTGGGAACACTGAAGCTTTCTTT	CASSRKEVGNTEAFF
TRBV3-1	many	TRBD2	TRBJ2-5	TGTGCCAGCAGCTTGGGGACTACCAAAGAGACCCAGTACTTC	CASSLGTTKETQYF
TRBV6-1	.	.	TRBJ1-2	TGTGCCAGCAGTGAAATGATTGCAAACTATGGCTACACCTTC	CASSEMIANYGYTF
TRBV7-3	.	TRBD1	TRBJ2-1	TGTGCCAGCAGCTTCGGGACAGTATCCTACAATGAGCAGTTCTTC	CASSFGTVSYNEQFF
TRBV6-1	many	TRBD1	TRBJ1-5	TGTGCCAGCAGTCGGGGACAGGGCAATCAGCCCCAGCATTTT	CASSRGQGNQPQHF
TRBV9	few	.	TRBJ2-4	TGTGCCAGCAGCGTAGATCGACAGCGTGGGATTCAGTACTTC	CASSVDRQRGIQYF
TRBV5-1	.	.	TRBJ1-1	TGCGCCAGCAGCTTAAAACCACAGGGTGGGAACACTGAAGCTTTCTTT	CASSLKPQGGNTEAFF
TRBV6-1	.	.	TRBJ1-1	TGTGCCGGCAGCCGACAGAACACTGAAGCTTTCTTT	CAGSRQNTEAFF
TRBV20-1	few	.	TRBJ2-2	TGCAGTGCTAGAGATCTTGGGAGTGCGAACACCGGGGAGCTGTTTTTT	CSARDLGSANTGELFF
TRBV7-2	many	TRBD1	TRBJ1-2	TGTGCCAGCAGCTTAGATATGAGGGCAGGGGGCCACGATGGCTACACCTTC	CASSLDMRAGGHDGYTF
TRBV12-3/TRBV12-4	.	.	TRBJ2-6	TGTGCCAGCAGTCTCACCGCTGGGGCCAACGTCCTGACTTTC	CASSLTAGANVLTF
TRBV7-2	many	TRBD1	TRBJ2-5	TGTGCCAGCAGCTACGGACAGGGGAGACAAGAGACCCAGTACTTC	CASSYGQGRQETQYF
TRBV19	.	TRBD1	TRBJ2-7	TGTGCCAGTAGTCTCCGGACAGGGGGCCCAAGGCCCAGCTCCTACGAGCAGTACTTC	CASSLRTGGPRPSSYEQYF
TRBV5-1	.	.	TRBJ1-2	TGCGCCAGCAGCTTGGACAGTCTCTATGGCTACACCTTC	CASSLDSLYGYTF
TRBV5-1	few	TRBD2	TRBJ2-7	TGCGCCAGCAGCTTGACCGGGACTAGCGGGATCTACGAGCAGTACTTC	CASSLTGTSGIYEQYF
TRBV27	.	.	TRBJ2-7	TGTGCCAGCAGTCCCATTGTCAGTTCCTACGAGCAGTACTTC	CASSPIVSSYEQYF
TRBV7-2	.	TRBD1	TRBJ2-7	TGTGCCAGCAGCTCCACAGGGGGTAGCTCCTACGAGCAGTACTTC	CASSSTGGSSYEQYF
TRBV20-1	.	.	TRBJ1-4	TGCAGTGCTAGAGTTGGCGGGGCCGAAGCAACTAATGAAAAACTGTTTTTT	CSARVGGAEATNEKLFF
TRBV12-3/TRBV12-4	.	.	TRBJ2-1	TGTGCCAGCAGTTTAGGTCTGGGGGCCCGGACTGGGCTAGCGGAAGGGAGTTCCTACAATGAGCAGTTCTTC	CASSLGLGARTGLAEGSSYNEQFF
TRBV2	many	.	TRBJ1-4	TGTGCCAGCACCCTATTAGTCGGTGAAAAACTGTTTTTT	CASTLLVGEKLFF
TRBV19	few	TRBD2	TRBJ2-7	TGTGCCAGTAGTATCGGCTGGGGACTAGTCTCCTACGAGCAGTACTTC	CASSIGWGLVSYEQYF
TRBV4-3	few	.	TRBJ1-4	TGCGCCAGCAGCCAAGAGGCGCGCAATGAAAAACTGTTTTTT	CASSQEARNEKLFF
TRBV28	many	.	TRBJ2-2	TGTGCCAGCAGTGATCGGCCCACCGGGGAGCTGTTTTTT	CASSDRPTGELFF
TRBV19	few	TRBD1	TRBJ1-5	TGTGCCAGTAGTATAGGGCGATCCGGGACAGGGCTATATAGCAATCAGCCCCAGCATTTT	CASSIGRSGTGLYSNQPQHF
TRBV28	many	.	TRBJ2-7	TGTGCCACCTCTAGCGCTAACTCCTACGAGCAGTACTTC	CATSSANSYEQYF
TRBV20-1	few	TRBD2	TRBJ2-7	TGCAGTGCCGCGGGGACTAGCGTGCGTCCTGGAGAGCAGTACTTC	CSAAGTSVRPGEQYF
TRBV7-2	many	.	TRBJ2-5	TGTGCCAGCAGCTTAATGCAGGGTGCAGAGACCCAGTACTTC	CASSLMQGAETQYF
TRBV10-2	.	.	TRBJ2-3	TGCGCCAGCAGTGAATTGCGGGGGCGTTCAGATACGCAGTATTTT	CASSELRGRSDTQYF
TRBV6-1	.	.	TRBJ1-2	TGTGCCAGCAGTGAAGAAGCCCGGGTGGGAAACTATGGCTACACCTTC	CASSEEARVGNYGYTF
TRBV2	few	.	TRBJ1-1	TGTGCCAGCAGTGAATCCGCCGGGGCCATTTCGAACACTGAAGCTTTCTTT	CASSESAGAISNTEAFF
TRBV28	.	.	TRBJ2-3	TGTGCCAGCAGTTTTGGCCCTGGGGGCGGGAGTACAGATACGCAGTATTTT	CASSFGPGGGSTDTQYF
TRBV18	.	TRBD1	TRBJ2-5	TGTGCCAGCTCACCAAAGGGACAGGGGAAAGAGACCCAGTACTTC	CASSPKGQGKETQYF
TRBV11-2	many	TRBD1	TRBJ1-1	TGTGCCAGCAGCACCTACAGGGGAGGAAGCACGAAGAACACTGAAGCTTTCTTT	CASSTYRGGSTKNTEAFF
TRBV6-4	few	.	TRBJ1-5	TGTGCCAGCAGGAACCCGGGACTTCCCTGGGGGATTAGCAATCAGCCCCAGCATTTT	CASRNPGLPWGISNQPQHF
TRBV7-6	.	TRBD1	TRBJ2-5	TGTGCCAGCAGCTTAAGCGCAGGGGGCAGAGAGACCCAGTACTTC	CASSLSAGGRETQYF
TRBV2	.	.	TRBJ2-7	TGTGCCAGCAGCCGTTATTACTACGAGCAGTACTTC	CASSRYYYEQYF
TRBV7-9	.	.	TRBJ2-4	TGTGCCAGCAGCTTAGATAACAGGGCGGAAGTAGTCAAAAACATTCAGTACTTC	CASSLDNRAEVVKNIQYF
TRBV5-1	.	.	TRBJ1-1	TGCGCCAGCAGCCCCAATTCTCGACAGTCGAGGACTGAAGCTTTCTTT	CASSPNSRQSRTEAFF